This T cell receptor beta chain originates from a study of shared T cell receptors in the human thymus (dated by TCRdb to the early 2020s). Context from the whole study: The study examined how self-reactive, shared T-cell receptor alpha chains are generated in the human thymus.

The library was obtained by the immunoSEQ multiplex PCR assay. This is the immuneACCESS table as TCRdb keeps it, with only in-frame sequences that have V and J called. A part of the clones is gone; compared with another copy, unresolved V genes explain less than half, and the rest is unexplained. The sample table lists hundreds of thousands of clones, 87% of them with a count of one. The leading ten clones occupy about 0.0094% of the sample. In this sample, this clone turned up a few times. Its cognate antigen has yet to be identified. No base quality information exists; no much larger clone differs at one position. Including the terminal cysteine and phenylalanine, the CDR3 comprises 15 residues. The sequence is cut down to CDR3 DNA, 45 bases in frame from base 1. Compared with germline, V lacks 4 bases and J lacks 2 bases; bases without a gene match: 7. The germline V gene specifies LGHNA as CDR1 and YSLEER as CDR2.

This sample also belongs to another study, concerning human thymus T cells. From that second study: The donors were immunologically healthy infants in Finland who had open corrective cardiac surgery for congenital heart defects. The thymus tissue came from surgical resects taken out during corrective cardiac surgery. Both the thymic and the peripheral blood repertoires appeared to show biased V and J gene segment usage. The related research found that thymic TCR repertoires overlapped highly between unrelated individuals. The study described the TCR alpha and beta repertoires in roughly 8 infant thymus samples and a few matching peripheral blood samples. Donor ages ranging from roughly 6 to 244 days were recorded, and roughly six male and a couple of female infants were included in the cohort. Thymocytes were mechanically released from the tissue and were stored as pellets of roughly 9.5-30 million cells at -70 degrees C. Genomic DNA was extracted from frozen cell pellets with a QIAsymphony instrument. The immunoSEQ multiplex PCR assay was used to amplify the TCRB and TCRAD loci from a standardized amount of quality-controlled genomic DNA. The amplicons covered the V(D)J region and were long enough to include the CDR3 and to identify the V and J genes. Through the commercial immunoSEQ service, the amplicons were sequenced on an Illumina platform. Corrections for primer bias and sequencing errors followed previously described methods, while TCRAD and TCRB definitions were based on the IMGT database. immunoSEQ Analyzer 3.0 and VDJTools were used for repertoire analysis, which covered basic statistics, V/J segment usage, diversity estimates, rarefaction and pairwise overlap. To estimate diversity, the Chao1, ChaoE, Efron-Thisted, Shannon and inverse Simpson indices were applied, and diversity was also estimated on datasets down-sampled to the smallest sample. For repertoire overlap, CDR3 nucleotide sequence, V gene and J gene had to match strictly, and clustering was done by Jaccard-based multidimensional scaling. On average, thymus samples yielded around 800,000 unique TCRB clonotypes, whereas blood samples yielded some 92,000.

This chain is built from TRBV4-3 and TRBJ1-2, with 7 bases matching TRBD1. The sample was thymocytes. This clonotype was obtained from a boy younger than two with a congenital heart defect. Donor details come from another sample of the same person, matched by shared clones. The DNA reads TGCGCCAGCAGCCGCGAGGGACAGCCAAACTATGGCTACACCTTC. This gives the protein CASSREGQPNYGYTF.